These 24 T cell receptor beta chains share one sample of origin, sequenced in a study of radiotherapy plus CTLA-4 blockade in lung cancer. Sequenced by immunoSEQ multiplex PCR; TCRdb stores in-frame clones only, minus some. The data hold over 85,000 clones, with roughly 88% observed a single time. Sequencing used peripheral blood, obtained from a patient treated with radiotherapy plus ipilimumab. Every receptor here comes from a human donor with non-small cell lung cancer that progressed on radiotherapy plus ipilimumab.

V gene TRBV5-1 combines with J gene TRBJ2-7; tentative D call: TRBD2 (5 bases). Germline CDR1 and CDR2: SGHRS and YFSETQ. Trimming removed 3 bases at V and 0 bases at J, with 7 bases between. The CDR3 sequence is 13 residues long. For the CDR3, the DNA is TGCGCCAGCAGCTCCGGGAACTCCTACGAGCAGTACTTC. It yields the protein CASSSGNSYEQYF.

The genes are TRBV18 and TRBJ2-1, with 8 bases that match TRBD1. Germline-derived CDR1 and CDR2 are KGHSH and LQKENI. With V trimmed by 3 bases and J by 8 bases, 6 bases remained unmatched. The CDR3 runs to 14 residues. The CDR3 loop is CASSPTDRDHEQFF. DNA for the CDR3: TGTGCCAGCTCACCCACGGACAGGGACCATGAGCAGTTCTTC. Full variable domain (missing parts from reference TRBV18 and TRBJ2-1): NAGVMQNPRHLVRRRGQEARLRCSPMKGHSHVYWYRQLPEEGLKFMVYLQKENIIDESGMPKERFSAEFPKEGPSILRIQQVVRGDSAAYFCASSPTDRDHEQFFGPGTRLTVL.

The gene calls are TRBV5-1 and TRBJ1-1; 8 bases are shared with TRBD1. Germline values: CDR1 SGHRS, CDR2 YFSETQ. Trimming at V came to 8 bases and at J to 1 base, leaving 10 bases not matched to a gene. The CDR3 totals 15 residues. The CDR3 region has the DNA TGCGCCAGTAGCCTAACCGGGACAGGGAACACTGAAGCTTTCTTT. As protein: CASSLTGTGNTEAFF.

V is TRBV7-9 and J is TRBJ2-5; TRBD1 is a possible D gene (6 bases). CDR3 length: 13 amino acids. V shed 4 bases and J shed 1 base, with 7 bases lying between them. Per the germline V gene, CDR1 is SEHNR and CDR2 is FQNEAQ (reference sequence). CDR3 DNA sequence: TGTGCCAGCAGCTGGGGGCCCCAAGAGACCCAGTACTTC. Encoded protein: CASSWGPQETQYF.

This clone has a handful of counts. V is TRBV19 and J is TRBJ1-5, with no clear D. The CDR3 sequence is 15 residues long. CDR1 and CDR2 (germline): LNHDA, SQIVND (reference sequence). Trimming took 1 base from V and 1 from J, leaving 8 bases between them. Here the CDR3 DNA reads TGTGCCAGTAGTATAGGTGGCACGAGCAATCAGCCCCAGCATTTT. Encoded protein: CASSIGGTSNQPQHF.

The V call is TRBV10-3, the J call TRBJ2-3, with D perhaps TRBD1 or TRBD2 (5 bases each). Germline CDR1 is ENHRY and CDR2 is SYGVKD. V was shortened by 3 bases and J by 8 bases, with 6 bases between the two germline ends. This CDR3 region has 11 residues. The CDR3 reads CAISDGTTQYF. The CDR3 DNA is TGTGCCATCAGTGACGGGACTACGCAGTATTTT.

The chain couples TRBV18 to TRBJ1-4; D remains ambiguous. The germline gives CDR1 KGHSH, CDR2 LQKENI. The CDR3 loop spans 17 amino acids. Trimming cost V 4 bases and J 0 bases, with 15 bases left between them. The CDR3 spells CASSQNTIIATNEKLFF. For the CDR3, the DNA is TGTGCCAGCTCACAAAACACCATAATCGCAACTAATGAAAAACTGTTTTTT.

This clone was detected only once. The chain joins TRBV6-6 to TRBJ2-7; D gene uncertain. CDR1 is MNHNY and CDR2 is SVGAGI in the germline V gene (reference sequence). The V and J ends lost 2 bases and 2 bases respectively, with 10 bases between them. The CDR3 totals 14 residues. The CDR3 DNA sequence: TGTGCCAGCAGTTACGGCGGCAGGACCTACGAGCAGTACTTC. It is translated as CASSYGGRTYEQYF.

V is TRBV18 and J is TRBJ1-2; 7 bases fit TRBD1. From germline, CDR1 is KGHSH and CDR2 LQKENI. This CDR3 has 17 residues. The ends lost 0 bases at V and 4 bases at J; junction bases unmatched: 11. CDR3 region: CASSPPVGQANVYGYTF. The CDR3 bases are TGTGCCAGCTCACCACCGGTTGGACAGGCCAACGTCTATGGCTACACCTTC.

The V gene is TRBV6-6, the J gene TRBJ1-1; the match to TRBD1 covers 10 bases. V shed 2 bases and J 4 bases; nucleotides not matched to a gene: 4. This CDR3 is built from 15 residues. CDR1 and CDR2 (germline): MNHNY, SVGAGI (reference sequence). The CDR3 DNA is TGTGCCAGCAGTTACCCCGGACAGGGGGTCACTGAAGCTTTCTTT. Its protein product is CASSYPGQGVTEAFF.

The chain recombines TRBV2 with TRBJ2-1; no clear D gene. Germline values: CDR1 SNHLY, CDR2 FYNNEI. Trimming took off 1 base at V and 0 bases at J, with 7 bases between the two ends. The CDR3 length is 15 residues. The CDR3 loop reads CASSEGVSSYNEQFF. The CDR3 coding sequence is TGTGCCAGCAGTGAAGGGGTGAGCTCCTACAATGAGCAGTTCTTC.

The chain couples TRBV9 to TRBJ2-3, with D perhaps matching TRBD1 (5 bases). Germline assignment: CDR1 SGDLS and CDR2 YYNGEE. The length of the CDR3 is 15 residues. Trimming took off 3 bases at V and 1 base at J, with 12 bases between the two ends. The CDR3 loop is CASSARQGRTDTQYF. CDR3 nucleotides: TGTGCCAGCAGCGCACGCCAGGGCCGCACAGATACGCAGTATTTT.

The rearrangement links TRBV15 to TRBJ2-7, with 7 bases lining up with TRBD2. This CDR3 is built from 13 residues. The V segment lost 5 bases and the J segment 7 bases; nucleotides outside the gene matches: 8. Germline CDR1 reads LNHNV; CDR2 reads YYDKDF (reference sequence). CDR3 DNA sequence: TGTGCCACCAGCTGGGAGGGAGTGGGAGAGCAGTACTTC. Its protein product is CATSWEGVGEQYF.

This clone has only a few counts. The junction shows a germline mismatch at one end, possibly a read error. J is TRBJ2-7 and V is TRBV7-2; 11 positions match TRBD2. CDR3 length: 13 residues. Germline V gives CDR1 SGHTA, CDR2 FQGNSA. CDR3 amino acids: CASSLFPGLAEFF. DNA for the CDR3: TGTGCCAGCAGTCTTTTCCCGGGACTAGCGGAATTTTTC.

V usage is TRBV5-1 and J usage is TRBJ2-2, with 9 bases aligning to TRBD2. J lost 6 bases, V lost 3 bases, and 6 bases had no gene match. CDR1 and CDR2 from the germline V gene are SGHRS and YFSETQ. The CDR3 spans 15 residues. CDR3 nucleotide sequence: TGCGCCAGCAGCTACCTAGCGGGGTCCCCCGGGGAGCTGTTTTTT. This codes for CASSYLAGSPGELFF.

The CDR3 bases are TGCGCCAGCAGCCAACAGGGACAGCTCACTGAAGCTTTCTTT. Amino acids: CASSQQGQLTEAFF. The V and J genes are TRBV5-1 and TRBJ1-1, with 7 bases identical to TRBD1. Trimming at V came to 4 bases and at J to 4 bases, leaving 7 bases not matched to a gene. The CDR3 totals 14 residues. The V gene's germline CDR1 is SGHRS and CDR2 YFSETQ.

The genes are TRBV19 and TRBJ1-5; 12 bases line up with TRBD1. The CDR3 covers 17 residues. CDR1 and CDR2 (germline): LNHDA, SQIVND (reference sequence). V gave up 3 bases and J gave up 5 bases; unmatched junction bases: 8. The CDR3 coding sequence is TGTGCCAGTAGTATCCTCCCCGGGACAGGGGGCCATCAGCCCCAGCATTTT. Amino acids: CASSILPGTGGHQPQHF. The full variable domain, with the rest looked up from reference TRBV19 and TRBJ1-5, is DGGITQSPKYLFRKEGQNVTLSCEQNLNHDAMYWYRQDPGQGLRLIYYSQIVNDFQKGDIAEGYSVSREKKESFPLTVTSAQKNPTAFYLCASSILPGTGGHQPQHFGDGTRLSIL.

V is TRBV4-1 and J is TRBJ1-2; D uncertain. This CDR3 contains 15 residues. Germline lookup yields CDR1 MGHRA and CDR2 YSYEKL. V lost 1 base and J lost 5, with 14 bases in between. This chain's CDR3 is CASSQGIVNGYGYTF. CDR3 DNA sequence: TGCGCCAGCAGCCAAGGTATAGTTAACGGTTATGGCTACACCTTC.

The chain links TRBV18 to TRBJ1-5, with a weak D call TRBD1 (5 bases). CDR1 and CDR2 (germline): KGHSH, LQKENI. This CDR3 has 15 residues. Trimming removed 2 bases from V and 4 bases from J, with 12 bases in between. In DNA, the CDR3 is TGTGCCAGCTCACCAAACGGGGGGGGTAATCAGCCCCAGCATTTT. Its translation is CASSPNGGGNQPQHF.

This clone was detected a few times. The chain uses TRBV10-3 and TRBJ1-4; TRBD1 might be the D (6 bases). CDR1 ENHRY and CDR2 SYGVKD come from the germline V gene. V was shortened by 6 bases and J by 3 bases, with 8 bases between the two germline ends. The CDR3 is 13 amino acids. The CDR3 coding sequence is TGTGCCATCAGCGGACAGCCTAATGAAAAACTGTTTTTT. It codes for CAISGQPNEKLFF.

Worth noting for this clone: A junction boundary mismatches the germline segment, possibly from a read error. The chain has TRBV7-7 and TRBJ2-1; TRBD1 agrees at 9 bases. The CDR3 contains 16 residues. Germline CDR1 and CDR2: SSHAT and FNYEAQ (reference sequence). CDR3 nucleotides: TGTGCTAGCAGCTTAGGGCCGGGACAGGGCTCCAATGAGCAGTTCTTC. Protein sequence: CASSLGPGQGSNEQFF.

The chain links TRBV7-2 to TRBJ2-3; 7 nucleotides align to TRBD2. Unmatched junction bases numbered 14, after V lost 4 bases and J lost 4 bases. Germline CDR1 SGHTA, CDR2 FQGNSA. This CDR3 spans 17 amino acids. The DNA of the CDR3 is TGTGCCAGCAGCTACCCCCTGGCGGGAGTTGGATCAGATACGCAGTATTTT. Translating gives CASSYPLAGVGSDTQYF.

As to this clone: The identical CDR3 is also encoded by other nucleotide sequences in the sample. This sequence joins TRBV5-6 and TRBJ1-1; a weak D match, TRBD1 (6 bases). There are 13 residues in the CDR3. V was clipped by 1 base and J by 4 bases, with 8 bases between them. Germline CDR1 is SGHDT and CDR2 is YYEEEE. CDR3 region: CASSLQGGTEAFF. The CDR3, as DNA: TGTGCCAGCAGCTTGCAAGGGGGCACTGAAGCTTTCTTT.

V usage is TRBV5-1 and J usage is TRBJ1-2, with no clear D. The CDR3 consists of 13 residues. Germline values: CDR1 SGHRS, CDR2 YFSETQ. V lost 0 bases to trimming and J lost 4 bases, with 7 bases between them. CDR3 sequence: CASSLEGSYGYTF. The CDR3 DNA reads as TGCGCCAGCAGCTTGGAGGGTTCCTATGGCTACACCTTC.